Shown below are 5 T cell receptor beta chains from a single sample sequenced in a study of cytomegalovirus exposure and HLA in healthy donors. The primer mix had 60 Vbeta and 13 Jbeta primers. Produced via immunoSEQ multiplex PCR; TCRdb's table is partial and in-frame only. The table shows 150,000 to 200,000 clones, with 77% occurring only once. The sample consisted of PBMCs. The receptors derive from a woman between 40 and 50 years old in good health and CMV-seropositive.

This sequence joins TRBV7-2 and TRBJ2-3, with a tentative D call TRBD2 (7 bases). The germline V gene has CDR1 SGHTA and CDR2 FQGNSA. V gave up 2 bases and J gave up 1 base, with 16 bases separating them. The CDR3 consists of 17 residues. This CDR3 reads CASSLRGRGAGTDTQYF. For the CDR3, the DNA is TGTGCCAGCAGCTTAAGGGGACGGGGGGCGGGCACAGATACGCAGTATTTT.

This chain uses TRBV6-5 with TRBJ1-2; TRBD1 matches 9 bases. V lost 2 bases, J lost 4 bases, and 5 bases stayed unmatched. The CDR3 consists of 15 residues. The germline gives CDR1 MNHEY, CDR2 SVGAGI. DNA for the CDR3: TGTGCCAGCAGTTACACAGGGGGCGTTGGCTATGGCTACACCTTC. Its protein is CASSYTGGVGYGYTF.

The chain recombines TRBV7-9 with TRBJ2-1; no clear D gene. From germline, CDR1 is SEHNR and CDR2 FQNEAQ (reference sequence). CDR3 length equals 14 residues. Deletions cut 0 bases from V and 6 bases from J, with 9 bases between. CDR3 in DNA: TGTGCCAGCAGCTTAGCGCGAGAGTTCAATGAGCAGTTCTTC. Amino acids: CASSLAREFNEQFF.

The CDR3 protein is CAGSGRVTDTQYF. For the CDR3, the DNA is TGTGCGGGGAGCGGGAGGGTCACAGATACGCAGTATTTT. The chain is built from TRBV7-2 and TRBJ2-3; 10 bases are shared with TRBD2. The CDR3 length is 13 residues. Germline V gene lookup returns CDR1 SGHTA and CDR2 FQGNSA. Looking up the rest from reference TRBV7-2 and TRBJ2-3 gives the full variable domain: GAGVSQSPSNKVTEKGKDVELRCDPISGHTALYWYRQSLGQGLEFLIYFQGNSAPDKSGLPSDRFSAERTGGSVSTLTIQRTQQEDSAVYLCAGSGRVTDTQYFGPGTRLTVL.

The chain uses TRBV19 and TRBJ1-2; D might be TRBD1 (6 bases). Per germline, CDR1 LNHDA and CDR2 SQIVND (reference sequence). CDR3 length: 15 residues. Trimming took 6 bases from V and 1 from J, leaving 15 bases between them. CDR3 coding DNA: TGTGCCAGTAGATTGACAGGACCCTATAACTATGGCTACACCTTC. This gives the protein CASRLTGPYNYGYTF.